The clone carrying this TCR beta chain was counted once. PCR was performed a second time for about 7 to 11 cycles using a sample-barcoded 5' primer and a J-beta primer mix. CDR3-containing paired-end reads numbering at least 2.5 million came from each sample. One entry per CDR3 protein, called by TCRdb with MiXCR from the 5' RACE reads. The table shows 1.5 million to 2 million distinct CDR3 sequences, with roughly 49% occurring only once. Trimming stripped 1 base from V and 3 bases from J, with 13 bases between. Germline V CDR1 and CDR2: LGHDT, YNNKEL (reference sequence). This CDR3 is built from 16 residues. The entry originates in a study of blood T cells in healthy people across ages.

This TCR was recovered from a woman in her forties in good health. The sample consisted of blood. The V gene is TRBV3-1, the J gene TRBJ2-4, with D perhaps assigned TRBD1 or TRBD2 (5 bases each). CDR3 coding DNA: TGTGCCAGCAGCCAAGGGGACGAGAGGGGCAAAAACATTCAGTACTTC. It is translated as CASSQGDERGKNIQYF.